This TCR beta chain was identified in a study of pediatric ulcerative colitis. General study points: A couple of rectal CDR3 clonotypes occurred in all ulcerative colitis patients. Blood samples from a couple of patients yielded substantially fewer templates and were excluded from blood-rectal overlap analysis.

Generated by immunoSEQ multiplex PCR, the TCRdb table keeps only in-frame clones and is missing some. The repertoire holds roughly 64,000 clones, with 86% as singletons. This clone was detected only a few times. As yet, its antigen is unknown. Sequencing was carried out using blood. The sequence derives from a boy between 5 and 17 years old with severe ulcerative colitis.

DNA for the CDR3: TGTGCCAGCAGCCATGACAGTCCTAGCTCCTACAATGAGCAGTTCTTC. Protein sequence: CASSHDSPSSYNEQFF. This chain joins TRBV7-8 and TRBJ2-1, with TRBD1 as a possible D gene (5 bases). The CDR3 contains 16 residues. Germline values: CDR1 SGHVS, CDR2 FQNEAQ. V was cut by 5 bases and J by 0 bases, with 14 bases left in between.